This T cell receptor beta chain appears in the sequencing data of a study of metastatic and nonmetastatic thyroid tumors. Study overall: Comparative analysis of repertoires was undertaken across blood and tumor or nodule tissue obtained from malignant and benign thyroid patients.

Per the authors' pipeline: A classifier of distant metastasis in papillary thyroid cancer was built from CDR3 differences (across clinicopathological groups). TCRdb re-clonotyped the PCR reads via MiXCR. It is TCRdb's table, rather than the study itself, that gives the V and J calls and clone size. The top ten hold about 18% of the sample, which has 10,000 to 15,000 clones, approximately 26% seen once. Thyroid surgery had not been preceded by any treatment in any patient. By sample fraction, this clone is medium-sized. What it recognizes is unknown. The study's findings and limits: The study reportedly found significantly higher TCR beta diversity in malignant thyroid tumors than benign nodules, in blood and tumor.

The sequence was collected from a female donor with papillary thyroid cancer or a benign thyroid nodule (not recorded which). Some clones in this sample may be carry-over from other donors' samples. Sequenced sample: tumor tissue.

CDR3 DNA: TGTGCCAGTGGCGTCCGCGGGGACACTGAAGCTTTCTTT. This translates into CASGVRGDTEAFF. The chain joins TRBV19 to TRBJ1-1; the D is unclear. The CDR3 totals 13 residues. The ends were cut back, 8 bases at V and 3 bases at J, with 13 bases in the middle. Germline lookup yields CDR1 LNHDA and CDR2 SQIVND (reference sequence).